The entry that follows covers one T cell receptor (beta chain) sequence. The antigen is not known. The CDR3 length is 13 residues. Germline V gives CDR1 SGHTA, CDR2 FQGTGA. With V trimmed by 5 bases and J by 7 bases, 4 bases remained unmatched. These data originate in a study of cytomegalovirus exposure and HLA in healthy donors. Study-level results: Reported performance of the classifier showed diagnosis of cytomegalovirus status with high specificity and sensitivity. Association of a missense DCLRE1C variant with TCR beta V- and J-gene trimming was reported in a later analysis. There were a few CMV-associated chains whose specificity for CMV antigens was confirmed in vitro.

The PCR ran on 60 Vbeta and 13 Jbeta primers. The data were produced by immunoSEQ multiplex PCR, yet TCRdb's version contains in-frame clones alone and is incomplete. This sample's clone table lists approximately 140,000 clones. The receptor was derived from a woman in her 50s in good health and CMV-seronegative. The genes are TRBV7-3 and TRBJ1-5, with 8 bases matching TRBD1. The material sequenced was PBMCs. CDR3 sequence: CASSITGGQPQHF. CDR3 bases: TGTGCCAGCAGCATCACAGGGGGGCAGCCCCAGCATTTT.